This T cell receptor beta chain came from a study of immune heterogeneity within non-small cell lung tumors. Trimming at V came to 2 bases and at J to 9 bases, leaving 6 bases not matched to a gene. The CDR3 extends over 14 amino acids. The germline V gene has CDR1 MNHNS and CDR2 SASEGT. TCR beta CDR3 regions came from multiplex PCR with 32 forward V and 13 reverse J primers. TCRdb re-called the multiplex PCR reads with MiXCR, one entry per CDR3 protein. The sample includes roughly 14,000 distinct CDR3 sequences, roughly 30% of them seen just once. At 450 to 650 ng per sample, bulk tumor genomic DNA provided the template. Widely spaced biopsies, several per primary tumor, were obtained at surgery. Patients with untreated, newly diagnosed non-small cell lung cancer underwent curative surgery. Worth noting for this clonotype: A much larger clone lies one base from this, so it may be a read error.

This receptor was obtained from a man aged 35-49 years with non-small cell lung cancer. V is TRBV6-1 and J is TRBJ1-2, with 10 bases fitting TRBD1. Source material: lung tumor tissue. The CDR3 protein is CASSEPGQGYCYTF. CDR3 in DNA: TGTGCCAGCAGTGAACCGGGACAGGGGTATTGCTACACCTTC.